This T cell receptor beta chain was observed in a study of lung T cells in sarcoidosis with Löfgren's syndrome. Study in general: Repertoire analyses centered on Löfgren's syndrome patients. Whole-study results and caveats: Versus controls, Löfgren's syndrome patients reportedly showed TRAV12-1 and TRBV2 as most expanded.

V lost 7 bases and J 4 bases, leaving 11 bases between the germline ends. CDR1 is SNHLY, CDR2 FYNNEI, per germline. CDR3 length: 13 amino acids. By proportion, this clonotype is medium-sized (0.01 to 0.1%). Its specificity is unknown. MiXCR, applied by TCRdb to the reads, yields one record per CDR3 protein. The sample consists of 2,500 to 3,500 distinct CDR3 sequences, about a sixth of them appearing once. The J gene is TRBJ1-3, the V gene TRBV2, with D unresolved. The sample was CD4+ T cells from bronchoalveolar lavage. The receptor was derived from a human donor with sarcoidosis (Löfgren's syndrome or another form), or a control subject (not recorded which). The CDR3 loop reads CASTQVVGNTIYF. The CDR3 DNA is TGTGCCAGCACCCAGGTTGTCGGAAACACCATATATTTT.